This entry lists 16 T cell receptor beta chains sequenced from one sample in a study of PD-L1 blockade in urothelial cancer. Only in-frame clones appear in the TCRdb table, and some are missing; sequencing was by immunoSEQ multiplex PCR. The table lists fewer than 25,000 clones, around nine tenths of them singletons. The specimen comprised PBMCs, sampled around atezolizumab (anti-PD-L1) treatment. The receptor source for this set is a man in his fifties with urothelial cancer.

V and J are TRBV19 and TRBJ2-7, with 7 nucleotides matching TRBD1. Trimming cost V 10 bases and J 4 bases; bases outside gene matches: 13. The CDR3 sequence is 14 residues long. The germline V gene has CDR1 LNHDA and CDR2 SQIVND (reference sequence). The CDR3 DNA follows: TGTGCCATTCCCCGACAGGGCCGACCATACGAGCAGTACTTC. As protein: CAIPRQGRPYEQYF. The whole variable domain, remainder taken from reference TRBV19 and TRBJ2-7, is DGGITQSPKYLFRKEGQNVTLSCEQNLNHDAMYWYRQDPGQGLRLIYYSQIVNDFQKGDIAEGYSVSREKKESFPLTVTSAQKNPTAFYLCAIPRQGRPYEQYFGPGTRLTVT.

The V and J genes are TRBV7-9 and TRBJ2-3; a weak D match, TRBD2 (5 bases). Germline-derived CDR1 and CDR2 are SEHNR and FQNEAQ (reference sequence). Trimming removed 2 bases from V and 5 bases from J, with 11 bases in between. The CDR3 length is 14 residues. Here the CDR3 reads CASSLMRVEDTQYF. Here the CDR3 DNA reads TGTGCCAGCAGCTTAATGAGGGTGGAAGATACGCAGTATTTT.

V usage is TRBV6-6 and J usage is TRBJ2-7; D ambiguous. The CDR3 runs to 13 residues. Trimming took off 6 bases at V and 2 bases at J, with 11 bases between the two ends. Germline V gene sequence: CDR1 MNHNY, CDR2 SVGAGI (reference sequence). CDR3 in amino acids: CASSLTSTYEQYF. CDR3 DNA sequence: TGTGCCAGCAGCCTCACATCGACCTACGAGCAGTACTTC.

The chain couples TRBV20-1 to TRBJ2-3; D uncertain. This CDR3 comprises 11 residues. V was pared by 5 bases and J by 5 bases, with 8 bases between. CDR1 DFQATT and CDR2 SNEGSKA come from the germline V gene (reference sequence). CDR3 sequence: CSAPVIDTQYF. CDR3 nucleotides: TGCAGTGCTCCCGTTATAGATACGCAGTATTTT.

The chain uses TRBV5-1 and TRBJ2-6; 9 positions agree with TRBD1. V lost 4 bases, J lost 1 base, and 3 bases stayed unmatched. This CDR3 has 16 amino acids. The germline gives CDR1 SGHRS, CDR2 YFSETQ. In DNA form, the CDR3 reads TGCGCCAGCAGCCCAGGGACAGGGTCTGGGGCCAACGTCCTGACTTTC. It is translated as CASSPGTGSGANVLTF.

The CDR3 is CASSEYSRDSPYEQYF. The CDR3 DNA reads TGTGCCAGCAGTGAATATTCTCGGGACAGTCCCTACGAGCAGTACTTC. The chain employs TRBV25-1 and TRBJ2-7, with TRBD1 matching over 7 bases. CDR3 length: 16 amino acids. V was pared by 0 bases and J by 2 bases, with 7 bases of the junction left unmatched. Per the germline V gene, CDR1 is MGHDK and CDR2 is SYGVNS.

The CDR3 spells CASSLTGTGRQETQYF. The CDR3 DNA follows: TGTGCCAGCAGCTTAACCGGGACAGGGCGCCAAGAGACCCAGTACTTC. This chain uses TRBV11-1 with TRBJ2-5; 9 positions match TRBD1. The CDR3 totals 16 residues. Per the germline V gene, CDR1 is SGHAT and CDR2 is FQDESV (reference sequence). After removal of 2 bases from V and 1 base from J, the junction contained 5 bases not matched to a gene.

This clone is a singleton in its sample. The chain has TRBV19 and TRBJ2-2; 12 nucleotides line up with TRBD1. This CDR3 has 17 amino acids. Germline V gives CDR1 LNHDA, CDR2 SQIVND (reference sequence). With V trimmed by 5 bases and J by 4 bases, 8 bases remained unmatched. The CDR3 here is CASSAPGQGASTGELFF. In DNA form, the CDR3 reads TGTGCCAGTAGTGCTCCGGGACAGGGGGCAAGCACCGGGGAGCTGTTTTTT.

The rearrangement uses TRBV25-1 and TRBJ1-2; D not certain. Trimming took off 7 bases at V and 0 bases at J, with 6 bases between the two ends. CDR1 MGHDK and CDR2 SYGVNS come from the germline V gene. There are 12 residues in the CDR3. CDR3 DNA sequence: TGTGCCAGCAAGCGGGCTAACTATGGCTACACCTTC. Translation: CASKRANYGYTF.

The chain couples TRBV19 to TRBJ1-5; TRBD1 agrees at 8 bases. Trimming at V came to 7 bases and at J to 2 bases, leaving 7 bases not matched to a gene. The CDR3 runs 15 residues. Germline V CDR1 and CDR2: LNHDA, SQIVND (reference sequence). In DNA form, the CDR3 reads TGTGCCAGTATACAGGGGGGTTTGGGCAATCAGCCCCAGCATTTT. Its translation: CASIQGGLGNQPQHF.

V is TRBV9 and J is TRBJ1-4, with a tentative D call TRBD1 (6 bases). The V gene lost 0 bases and the J gene lost 6 bases, with 9 bases spanning the gap. The CDR3 contains 14 residues. Germline V lookup: CDR1 SGDLS, CDR2 YYNGEE. CDR3 sequence: CASSVGQGYEKLFF. CDR3 DNA: TGTGCCAGCAGCGTAGGCCAGGGGTATGAAAAACTGTTTTTT. Together with reference TRBV9 and TRBJ1-4, the CDR3 gives the full variable domain: DSGVTQTPKHLITATGQRVTLRCSPRSGDLSVYWYQQSLDQGLQFLIQYYNGEERAKGNILERFSAQQFPDLHSELNLSSLELGDSALYFCASSVGQGYEKLFFGSGTQLSVL.

J is TRBJ2-7 and V is TRBV19; 10 positions agree with TRBD1. Germline V gene data show CDR1 as LNHDA and CDR2 as SQIVND (reference sequence). This CDR3 has 17 residues. The V segment lost 4 bases and the J segment 5 bases; nucleotides outside the gene matches: 14. This chain's CDR3 is CASSSSRDRGLLDEQYF. The CDR3 coding sequence is TGTGCCAGTAGTAGTAGCCGGGACAGGGGTCTCCTAGACGAGCAGTACTTC.

The chain links TRBV18 to TRBJ1-3; TRBD1 matches at 7 bases. CDR3 length: 15 amino acids. Losses at the gene ends were 0 bases for V and 2 bases for J; bases not matched to a gene: 1. The germline V gene encodes CDR1 KGHSH and CDR2 LQKENI. The CDR3 nucleotides are TGTGCCAGCTCACCACCAGACAGGGCTGGAAACACCATATATTTT. Translation: CASSPPDRAGNTIYF.

This chain uses TRBV30 with TRBJ2-7, with D hard to call. The CDR3 covers 14 residues. Trimming pared 3 bases from V and 2 bases from J, leaving 14 bases between. Germline CDR1 reads GTSNPN; CDR2 reads SVGIG (reference sequence). The CDR3: CAWSRIGRAYEQYF. Written as DNA, the CDR3 is TGTGCCTGGAGCAGGATCGGCAGAGCCTACGAGCAGTACTTC.

This sequence joins TRBV15 and TRBJ2-3; possible D gene TRBD2, 6 bases. Between the trimmed V and J ends, which lost 0 bases and 2 bases, there was a span of 12 bases. Germline V CDR1 and CDR2: LNHNV, YYDKDF (reference sequence). The length of the CDR3 is 16 residues. CDR3 in amino acids: CATSRDKGGVTDTQYF. The CDR3 DNA reads as TGTGCCACCAGCAGAGATAAGGGCGGGGTCACAGATACGCAGTATTTT.

This chain connects TRBV6-6 to TRBJ2-5, with a weak D call TRBD1 (6 bases). Deletions cut 7 bases from V and 5 bases from J, with 14 bases between. The V gene's germline CDR1 is MNHNY and CDR2 SVGAGI (reference sequence). The CDR3 has 13 amino acids. In DNA form, the CDR3 reads TGTGCCAGCACTGGTTGGCAGGGGGAGACCCAGTACTTC. This encodes CASTGWQGETQYF.